The clone carrying this T cell receptor (beta chain) was counted only a few times. Its antigen is unidentified. The entry originates in a study of T cell responses to AZD1222 COVID-19 vaccine. Overall study results and limits: Sampling captured repertoires only after the peak T cell response. Most donors were white British, females outnumbered males, and clonal diversity was possibly underestimated.

The repertoire was sequenced with immunoSEQ multiplex PCR; TCRdb's copy has only in-frame clones and lacks some. Of about 150,000 clones in the sample, about 91% were seen once. Sequencing was performed on peripheral blood, taken on day 0 of AZD1222 vaccination. The source is an adult in good health.

This CDR3 reads CAIRDTSGIRGHNEQFF. As DNA, the CDR3 is TGTGCCATCAGGGACACTAGCGGGATTAGAGGCCACAATGAGCAGTTCTTC. The chain joins TRBV10-3 to TRBJ2-1; TRBD2 matches 10 bases. Losses at the gene ends were 6 bases for V and 5 bases for J; bases not matched to a gene: 13. The CDR3 contains 17 residues. Per germline, CDR1 ENHRY and CDR2 SYGVKD.